The source of this TCR beta chain is a study of T cell repertoires in cytomegalovirus infection. Whole-study context: A matching HLA type, together with CMV infection, was signaled by public TCR beta signatures. Broader study findings: There were carriers of CMV plus the relevant HLA, and cumulative public TCR beta family frequency identified them. HLA-C-restricted CMV clonotypes gave the most frequent clonotype in two of eight donors.

This clonotype has ten or more counts. Its antigen is not identified. This CDR3 is built from 14 residues. J gave up 4 bases and V 5 bases, and 2 bases lay outside the gene matches. The germline gives CDR1 SGHAT, CDR2 FQNNGV. Via MiXCR, TCRdb re-called the reads, giving one row per CDR3 protein. This table has some 680,000 distinct CDR3 sequences, 35% appearing once. The source material was PBMCs. This chain connects TRBV11-2 to TRBJ1-6, with TRBD1 identical over 7 bases. The TCR was taken from a human donor in good health (CMV status not recorded). Some clones in this sample may be carry-over from other donors' samples. The CDR3 DNA reads TGTGCCAGCAGCGGGACAGCATATAATTCACCCCTCCACTTT. As protein: CASSGTAYNSPLHF.